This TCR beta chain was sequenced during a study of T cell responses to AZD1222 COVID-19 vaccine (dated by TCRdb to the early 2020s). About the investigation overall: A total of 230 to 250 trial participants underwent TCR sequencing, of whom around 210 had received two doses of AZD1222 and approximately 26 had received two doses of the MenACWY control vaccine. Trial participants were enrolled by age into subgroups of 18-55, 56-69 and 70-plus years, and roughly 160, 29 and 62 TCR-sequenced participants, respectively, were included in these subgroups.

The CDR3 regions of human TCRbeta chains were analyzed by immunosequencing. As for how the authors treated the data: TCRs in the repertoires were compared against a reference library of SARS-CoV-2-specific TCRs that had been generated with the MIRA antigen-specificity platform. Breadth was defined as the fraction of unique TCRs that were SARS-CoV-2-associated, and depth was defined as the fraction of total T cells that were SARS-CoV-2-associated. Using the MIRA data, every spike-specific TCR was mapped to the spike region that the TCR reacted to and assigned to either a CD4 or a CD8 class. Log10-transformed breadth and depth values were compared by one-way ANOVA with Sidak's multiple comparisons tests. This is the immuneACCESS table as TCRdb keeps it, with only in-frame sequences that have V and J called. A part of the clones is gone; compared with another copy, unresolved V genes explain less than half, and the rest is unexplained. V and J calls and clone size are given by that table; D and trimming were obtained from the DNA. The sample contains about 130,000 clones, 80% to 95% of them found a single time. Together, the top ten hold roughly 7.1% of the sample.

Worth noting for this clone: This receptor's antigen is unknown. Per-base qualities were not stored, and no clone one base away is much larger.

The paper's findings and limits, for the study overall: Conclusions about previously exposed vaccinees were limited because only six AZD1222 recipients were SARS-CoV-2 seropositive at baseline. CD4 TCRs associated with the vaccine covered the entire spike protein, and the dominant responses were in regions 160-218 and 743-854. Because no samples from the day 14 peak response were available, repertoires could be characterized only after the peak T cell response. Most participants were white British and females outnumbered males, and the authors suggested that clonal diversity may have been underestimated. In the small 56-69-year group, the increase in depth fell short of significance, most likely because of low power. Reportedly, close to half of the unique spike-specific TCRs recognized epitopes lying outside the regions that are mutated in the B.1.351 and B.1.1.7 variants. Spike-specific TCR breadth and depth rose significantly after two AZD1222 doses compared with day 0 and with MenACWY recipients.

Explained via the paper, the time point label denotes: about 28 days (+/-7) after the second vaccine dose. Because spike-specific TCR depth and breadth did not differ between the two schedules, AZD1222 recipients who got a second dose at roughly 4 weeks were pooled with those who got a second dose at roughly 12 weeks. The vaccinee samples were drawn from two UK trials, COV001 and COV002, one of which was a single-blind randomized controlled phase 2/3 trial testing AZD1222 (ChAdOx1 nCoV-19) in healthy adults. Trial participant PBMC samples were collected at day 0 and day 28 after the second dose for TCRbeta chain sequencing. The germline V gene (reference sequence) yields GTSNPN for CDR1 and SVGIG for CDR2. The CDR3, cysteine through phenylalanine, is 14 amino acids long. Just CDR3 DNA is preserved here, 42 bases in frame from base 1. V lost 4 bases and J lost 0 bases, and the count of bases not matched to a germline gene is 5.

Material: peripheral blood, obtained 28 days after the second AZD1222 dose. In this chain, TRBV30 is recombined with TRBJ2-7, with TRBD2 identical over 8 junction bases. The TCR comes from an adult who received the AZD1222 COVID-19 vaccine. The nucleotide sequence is TGTGCCTGGATCAAGCGGGGGAGCTCCTACGAGCAGTACTTC. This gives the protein CAWIKRGSSYEQYF. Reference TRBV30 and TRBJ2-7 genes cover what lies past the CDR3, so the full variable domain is SQTIHQWPATLVQPVGSPLSLECTVEGTSNPNLYWYRQAAGRGLQLLFYSVGIGQISSEVPQNLSASRPQDRQFILSSKKLLLSDSGFYLCAWIKRGSSYEQYFGPGTRLTVT.